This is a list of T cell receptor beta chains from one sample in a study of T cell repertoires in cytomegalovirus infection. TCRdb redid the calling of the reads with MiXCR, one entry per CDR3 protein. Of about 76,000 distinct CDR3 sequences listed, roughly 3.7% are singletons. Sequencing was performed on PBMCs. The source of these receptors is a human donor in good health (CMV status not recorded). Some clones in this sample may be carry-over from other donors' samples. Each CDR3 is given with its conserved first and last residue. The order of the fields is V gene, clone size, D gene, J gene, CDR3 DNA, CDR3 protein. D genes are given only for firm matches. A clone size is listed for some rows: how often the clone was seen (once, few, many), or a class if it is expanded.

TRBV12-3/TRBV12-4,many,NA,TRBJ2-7,TGTGCCAGCAGTTTATCAGCGAGCGGATCCTACGAGCAGTACTTC,CASSLSASGSYEQYF
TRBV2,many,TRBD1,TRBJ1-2,TGTGCCAGCAGTGAATCTCGGACAGGGAATGACGGCTACACCTTC,CASSESRTGNDGYTF
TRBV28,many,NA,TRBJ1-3,TGTGCCAGCAGCGAACACAGTAGAAACTCTGGAAACACCATATATTTT,CASSEHSRNSGNTIYF
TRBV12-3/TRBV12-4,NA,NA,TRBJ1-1,TGTGCCAGCACCTTACAAGTGAACACTGAAGCTTCCTTT,CASTLQVNTEASF
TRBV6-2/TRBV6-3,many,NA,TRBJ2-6,TGTGCCAGCAGTTATCCGACCCCTGGGGCCAACGTCCTGACTTTC,CASSYPTPGANVLTF
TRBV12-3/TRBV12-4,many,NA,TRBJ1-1,TGTGCCAGCAGTTTGACGGTGACGACTGAAGCTTTCTTT,CASSLTVTTEAFF
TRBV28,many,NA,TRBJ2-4,TGTGCCAGCAGTTATGCTGGGACAACCAAAAACATTCAGTACTTC,CASSYAGTTKNIQYF
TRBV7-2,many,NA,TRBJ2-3,TGTGCCAGCAGCTGGTCAGGGGGGCACCGTACGCAGTATTTT,CASSWSGGHRTQYF
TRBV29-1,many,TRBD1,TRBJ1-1,TGCAGCGTTGACCTCGGACAGGCAGCTTTCTTT,CSVDLGQAAFF
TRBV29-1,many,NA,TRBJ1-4,TGCAGCGTTGAACTGACAGCTAATGAAAAACTGTTTTTT,CSVELTANEKLFF
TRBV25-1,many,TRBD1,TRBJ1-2,TGTGCCAGCAGTGGTCGACAGGGTCCTAACTATGGCTACACCTTC,CASSGRQGPNYGYTF
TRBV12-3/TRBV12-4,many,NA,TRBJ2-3,TGTGCCAGCAGTTTAGCGCCCGGGTCAGATACGCAGTATTTT,CASSLAPGSDTQYF
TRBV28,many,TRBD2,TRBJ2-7,TGTGCCAGCAGGCCCTCGGCGGGGGGGCCCCACGAGCAGTACTTC,CASRPSAGGPHEQYF
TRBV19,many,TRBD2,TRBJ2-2,TGTGCCAGTTCCCTGACTAGCGGGGTTAACACCGGGGAGCTGTTTTTT,CASSLTSGVNTGELFF
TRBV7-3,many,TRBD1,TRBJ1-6,TGTGCCAGCAGCTTATCAGGAGGGGGCAGGTCACCCCTCCACTTT,CASSLSGGGRSPLHF
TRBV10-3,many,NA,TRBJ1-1,TGTGCCATCTCCGGGGGAGCCGACTCTTTATCCTTT,CAISGGADSLSF
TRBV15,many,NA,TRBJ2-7,TGTGCCACCAGCAGAGATCAAGGGGGGAGGGCGTACGAGCAGTACTTC,CATSRDQGGRAYEQYF
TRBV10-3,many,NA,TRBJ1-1,TGTGCCATCAGTGAGTCATTCTGGGCCCGGAACACTGAAGCTTTCTTT,CAISESFWARNTEAFF
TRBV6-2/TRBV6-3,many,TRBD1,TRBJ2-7,TGTGCCACCGCCGGGACAGGGATCAACGAGCAGTACTTC,CATAGTGINEQYF
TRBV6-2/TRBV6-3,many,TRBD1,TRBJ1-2,TGTGCCACACGAACCGGGACAGGGAGGACCTTC,CATRTGTGRTF
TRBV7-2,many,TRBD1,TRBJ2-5,TGTGCCAGCAGCTTAGGGACAGGGCGAGAGACCCAGTACTTC,CASSLGTGRETQYF
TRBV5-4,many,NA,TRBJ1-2,TGTGCCAGCACCGCTCGACAGGATCACGGCTACACCTTC,CASTARQDHGYTF
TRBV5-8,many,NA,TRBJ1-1,TGTGCCAGCAGCTTGACACCCATGAACACTGAAGCTTTCTTT,CASSLTPMNTEAFF
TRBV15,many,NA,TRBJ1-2,TGTGCCACCAGCAGAGATCGGGGGGAAATCACCTTC,CATSRDRGEITF
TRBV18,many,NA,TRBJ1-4,TGTGCCAGCTCACCGACGACAGAGTTTAATGAAAAACTGTTTTTT,CASSPTTEFNEKLFF
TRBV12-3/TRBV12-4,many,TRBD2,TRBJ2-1,TGTGCCAGCAGCCCTAGGGCAGCGGGGTCCTCCTACAATGAGCAGTTCTTC,CASSPRAAGSSYNEQFF
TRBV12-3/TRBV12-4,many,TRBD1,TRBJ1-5,TGTGCCAGCAGTTCCTCACAAACAGGGGTCCATCAGCCCCAGCATTTT,CASSSSQTGVHQPQHF
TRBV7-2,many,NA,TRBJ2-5,TGTGCCAGCAGCTTAGGGCAGCTACAAGAGACCCAGTACTTC,CASSLGQLQETQYF
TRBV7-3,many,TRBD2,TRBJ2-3,TGTGCCAGCAGCCAACGGCCTGCCACTAGCGCAGATACGCAGTATTTT,CASSQRPATSADTQYF
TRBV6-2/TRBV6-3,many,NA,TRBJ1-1,TGTGCCAGCAGTTACCACCGGGACACCGTGAACACTGAAGCTTTCTTT,CASSYHRDTVNTEAFF
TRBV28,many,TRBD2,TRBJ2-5,TGTGCCATTCAGCGGGGGGAAGAGACCCAGTACTTC,CAIQRGEETQYF
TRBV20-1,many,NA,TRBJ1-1,TGCAGTGCTAGTGGTAGCGCTGCTATGAACACTGAAGCTTTCTTT,CSASGSAAMNTEAFF
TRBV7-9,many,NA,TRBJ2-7,TGTGCCAGCAGTCCTGACACCTATTTATCCTACGAGCAGTACTTC,CASSPDTYLSYEQYF
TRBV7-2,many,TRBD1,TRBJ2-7,TGTGCCAGCAGCTTGACAGGGGGGGCCTACGAGCAGTACTTC,CASSLTGGAYEQYF
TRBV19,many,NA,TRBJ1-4,TGTGCCAGTAGTATTCGGGCGGCGACTAATGAAAAACTGTTTTTT,CASSIRAATNEKLFF
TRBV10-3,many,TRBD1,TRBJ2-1,TGTGCCATCAGTGGTACAGGGGGTCAAGACTACAATGAGCAGTTCTTC,CAISGTGGQDYNEQFF
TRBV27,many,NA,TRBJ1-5,TGTGCCAGCAATACACTCGGGGGGAGAAATCAGCCCCAGCATTTT,CASNTLGGRNQPQHF
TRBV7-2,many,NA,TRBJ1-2,TGTGCCAGCAGCCCTGATTGGAGGGGCTATGGCTACACCTTC,CASSPDWRGYGYTF
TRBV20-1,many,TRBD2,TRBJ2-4,TGCAGTGCTAGGACTAGCGGGGGACTAGCCAAAAACATTCAGTACTTC,CSARTSGGLAKNIQYF
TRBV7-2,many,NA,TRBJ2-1,TGTGCCAGCAGCGTCGAGAACAATGAGCAGTTCTTC,CASSVENNEQFF
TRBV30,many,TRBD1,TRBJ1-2,TGTGCCTGGGGGGACAGTCGTCTCTATGGCTACACCTTC,CAWGDSRLYGYTF
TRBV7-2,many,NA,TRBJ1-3,TGTGCCAGCAGCTACAGGACTGGAAACACCATATATTTT,CASSYRTGNTIYF
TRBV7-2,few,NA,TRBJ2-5,TGTGCCAGCAGCTTAGGCGTTTACGAGACCCAGTACTTC,CASSLGVYETQYF
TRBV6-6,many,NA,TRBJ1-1,TGTGCCAGCAGTTGGGTGGGGGTCATGAACACTGAAGCTTTCTTT,CASSWVGVMNTEAFF
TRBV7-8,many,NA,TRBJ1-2,TGTGCCAGCAGCTTAGGAGAGACGCGCAACTATGGCTACACCTTC,CASSLGETRNYGYTF
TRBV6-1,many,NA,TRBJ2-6,TGTGCCAGCAGTGAACTGGGGGCTGGGGCCAACGTCCTGACTTTC,CASSELGAGANVLTF
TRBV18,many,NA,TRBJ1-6,TGTGCCAGCTCACCAAGGGACAAGGGGAGCTCACCCCTCCACTTT,CASSPRDKGSSPLHF
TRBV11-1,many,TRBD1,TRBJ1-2,TGTGCCAGCAGCTTTCCGGGACAGGGAGGAGGCTACACCTTC,CASSFPGQGGGYTF